The 7 T cell receptor beta chains reported below all come from one sample, sequenced in a study of blood T cell repertoires in COVID-19. Here immunoSEQ multiplex PCR was the method, and the copy in TCRdb shows in-frame clones only, minus some. The table shows more than 250,000 clones, with around 87% occurring only once. Specimen: peripheral blood. The receptors originated from a man aged 50-60 years with active or convalescent COVID-19.

This sequence joins TRBV15 and TRBJ2-2; 7 bases line up with TRBD2. The length of the CDR3 is 18 residues. The V gene's germline CDR1 is LNHNV and CDR2 YYDKDF (reference sequence). V shed 2 bases, J shed 3 bases, and the junction held 12 bases outside the gene matches. Here the CDR3 DNA reads TGTGCCACCAGCAGATACACCGGGAGGTTCGTGGACACCGGGGAGCTGTTTTTT. Translated, it gives CATSRYTGRFVDTGELFF.

CDR3 sequence reads: CASSLQGAGEKLFF. The DNA of the CDR3 is TGTGCCAGTAGTCTACAGGGGGCTGGGGAAAAACTGTTTTTT. The rearrangement joins TRBV19 to TRBJ1-4, with 9 bases fitting TRBD1. The germline gives CDR1 LNHDA, CDR2 SQIVND (reference sequence). The CDR3 is made up of 14 amino acids. J lost 8 bases, V lost 5 bases, and 6 bases had no gene match.

V is TRBV29-1 and J is TRBJ2-5; D may be TRBD2 (7 bases). This CDR3 is built from 14 residues. Trimming pared 7 bases from V and 2 bases from J, leaving 17 bases between. CDR1 is SQVTM and CDR2 is ANQGSEA in the germline V gene. This chain's CDR3 is CSAAGKGGQETQYF. CDR3 DNA: TGCAGCGCCGCCGGCAAGGGGGGGCAAGAGACCCAGTACTTC.

The rearrangement uses TRBV2 and TRBJ2-7, with TRBD2 identical over 11 bases. This CDR3 spans 15 amino acids. Germline loops: CDR1 SNHLY, CDR2 FYNNEI. V dropped 6 bases and J dropped 2; count of bases not matched to a gene: 6. In DNA form, the CDR3 reads TGTGCCAGCAGAACCGGGACTAGCGGTCCCTACGAGCAGTACTTC. As protein: CASRTGTSGPYEQYF.

The rearrangement uses TRBV7-3 and TRBJ2-1, with 11 bases identical to TRBD2. The CDR3 covers 18 residues. V lost 5 bases and J lost 7; bases outside the gene matches: 16. CDR1 and CDR2 (germline): SGHTA, FQGTGA. The CDR3 sequence is CASSRGTSGFLRVNEQFF. The CDR3 DNA reads TGTGCCAGCAGCCGAGGGACTAGCGGTTTCCTCCGGGTGAATGAGCAGTTCTTC.

This sequence joins TRBV29-1 and TRBJ2-1, with D tentatively TRBD2 (5 bases). The CDR3 is made up of 14 amino acids. V was trimmed by 4 bases and J by 3 bases, leaving 13 bases between them. Germline CDR1 is SQVTM and CDR2 is ANQGSEA. CDR3 sequence (DNA): TGCAGCGTTGGGTACTCGGGGTACTACAATGAGCAGTTCTTC. Protein product: CSVGYSGYYNEQFF.

The chain combines TRBV11-2 with TRBJ2-7, with TRBD2 identical over 9 bases. V lost 2 bases and J lost 3; bases outside the gene matches: 2. CDR3 length: 14 amino acids. The germline gives CDR1 SGHAT, CDR2 FQNNGV. The CDR3 region has the DNA TGTGCCAGCAGCTTAACTAGCGGGCTCTACGAGCAGTACTTC. Protein product: CASSLTSGLYEQYF.